The source of this T cell receptor (beta chain) is a study of T cells in Graves' hyperthyroidism and ophthalmopathy. RNA transcripts gave rise to amplified TCR beta CDR3 regions. HTBI primers were the set used in a first-round RT-PCR of the TCR CDR3. TCRdb reprocessed the multiplex PCR reads with MiXCR, giving one entry per CDR3 protein. The sample records 350,000 to 400,000 distinct CDR3 sequences, about 15% being singletons. Germline CDR1 is WNHNN and CDR2 is SYGVQD (reference sequence). V shed 6 bases and J shed 8 bases, with 14 bases lying between them. This CDR3 contains 13 residues. This clonotype has at least ten counts. Newly diagnosed hyperthyroidism, duration under 2 months, in patients aged 18 to 65.

This clonotype originated in a woman aged 25 to 39 with Graves' hyperthyroidism. The V and J genes are TRBV10-1 and TRBJ2-1; D possibly corresponds to TRBD2 (6 bases). Sample: blood. As DNA, the CDR3 is TGCGCCAGCAGCGATAGCGGCAGCGATGAGCAGTTCTTC. As protein: CASSDSGSDEQFF.